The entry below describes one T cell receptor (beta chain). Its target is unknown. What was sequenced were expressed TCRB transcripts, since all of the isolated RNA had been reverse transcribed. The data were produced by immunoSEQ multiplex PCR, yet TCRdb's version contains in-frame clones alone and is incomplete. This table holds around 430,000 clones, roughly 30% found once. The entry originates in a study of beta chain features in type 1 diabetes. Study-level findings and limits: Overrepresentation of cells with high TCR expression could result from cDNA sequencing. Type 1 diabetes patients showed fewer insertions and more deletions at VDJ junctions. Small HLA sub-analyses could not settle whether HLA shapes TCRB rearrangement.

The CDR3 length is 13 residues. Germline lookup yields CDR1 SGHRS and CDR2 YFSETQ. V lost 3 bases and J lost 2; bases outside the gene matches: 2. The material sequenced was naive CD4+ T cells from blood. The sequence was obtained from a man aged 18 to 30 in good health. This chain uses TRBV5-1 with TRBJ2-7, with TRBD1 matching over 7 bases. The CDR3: CASSYDRAYEQYF. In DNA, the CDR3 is TGCGCCAGCAGCTACGACAGGGCCTACGAGCAGTACTTC. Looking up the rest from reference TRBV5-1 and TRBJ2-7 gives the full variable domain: KAGVTQTPRYLIKTRGQQVTLSCSPISGHRSVSWYQQTPGQGLQFLFEYFSETQRNKGNFPGRFSGRQFSNSRSEMNVSTLELGDSALYLCASSYDRAYEQYFGPGTRLTVT.